Each of the 6 T cell receptor beta chains below was sequenced from the same sample in a study of siplizumab effects on memory and regulatory T cells. Profiled with immunoSEQ multiplex PCR; TCRdb holds only in-frame clones, not every one. This sample has more than 85,000 clones, with around 90% found just once. Sequencing was carried out using CD4+ T cells sorted from blood. Receptors were obtained from a human donor in good health.

This rearrangement joins TRBV9 to TRBJ2-2; TRBD2 is a possible D gene (6 bases). V was clipped by 4 bases and J by 14 bases, with 15 bases between them. CDR3 length: 12 residues. Germline V gene lookup returns CDR1 SGDLS and CDR2 YYNGEE. CDR3: CASSPGGRPLFF. In nucleotides, the CDR3 is TGTGCCAGCAGCCCCGGGGGACGACCCCTGTTTTTT.

V gene TRBV7-9 combines with J gene TRBJ2-5; a possible D gene is TRBD1 (6 bases). V dropped 6 bases and J dropped 0 bases, with 11 bases sitting between them. Germline V lookup: CDR1 SEHNR, CDR2 FQNEAQ (reference sequence). This CDR3 spans 14 amino acids. The DNA for the CDR3 is TGTGCCAGCAGATCAACAGGGTACCAAGAGACCCAGTACTTC. Its translation: CASRSTGYQETQYF.

The chain links TRBV6-5 to TRBJ2-5, with D unclear. The CDR3 has 13 amino acids. V shed 6 bases and J shed 4 bases, with 12 bases lying between them. CDR1 MNHEY and CDR2 SVGAGI come from the germline V gene. CDR3 residues: CASSPTSLETQYF. The CDR3 region has the DNA TGTGCCAGCAGCCCGACTTCGCTAGAGACCCAGTACTTC.

The chain recombines TRBV5-6 with TRBJ1-1; unclear D gene. The germline V and J ends were trimmed by 0 bases and 3 bases, with 15 bases remaining between them. The CDR3 has 16 residues. The germline CDR1 and CDR2 sequences are SGHDT and YYEEEE. CDR3 DNA sequence: TGTGCCAGCAGCTTGGTAGAGGTGGGTGGGTACACTGAAGCTTTCTTT. This sequence encodes CASSLVEVGGYTEAFF.

The J gene is TRBJ1-5, the V gene TRBV5-1, with D perhaps TRBD1 (6 bases). This CDR3 is 15 amino acids long. The germline gives CDR1 SGHRS, CDR2 YFSETQ. The ends were cut back, 0 bases at V and 6 bases at J, with 13 bases in the middle. CDR3 in amino acids: CASSLGAGVGQPQHF. The CDR3 region has the DNA TGCGCCAGCAGCTTGGGGGCAGGGGTTGGTCAGCCCCAGCATTTT.

The V and J genes are TRBV2 and TRBJ2-1; 14 nucleotides agree with TRBD2. Trimming removed 9 bases from V and 1 base from J; junction bases left unmatched: 2. The V gene's germline CDR1 is SNHLY and CDR2 FYNNEI. There are 15 residues in the CDR3. In DNA form, the CDR3 reads TGTGCCAGTCGACTAGCGGGGGGGTCCTACAATGAGCAGTTCTTC. Translated: CASRLAGGSYNEQFF.